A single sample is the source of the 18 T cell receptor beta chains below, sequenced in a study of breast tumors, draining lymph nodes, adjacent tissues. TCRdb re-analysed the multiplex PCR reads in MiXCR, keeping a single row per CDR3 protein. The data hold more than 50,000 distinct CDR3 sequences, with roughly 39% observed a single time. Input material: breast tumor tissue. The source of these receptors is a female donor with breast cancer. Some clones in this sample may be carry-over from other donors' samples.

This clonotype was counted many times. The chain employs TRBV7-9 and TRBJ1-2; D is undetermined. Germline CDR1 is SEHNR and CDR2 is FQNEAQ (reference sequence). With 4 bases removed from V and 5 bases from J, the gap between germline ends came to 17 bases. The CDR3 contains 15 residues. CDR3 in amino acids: CASSSPRTGEYGYTF. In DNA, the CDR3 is TGTGCCAGCAGCTCGCCCCGGACGGGTGAATATGGCTACACCTTC.

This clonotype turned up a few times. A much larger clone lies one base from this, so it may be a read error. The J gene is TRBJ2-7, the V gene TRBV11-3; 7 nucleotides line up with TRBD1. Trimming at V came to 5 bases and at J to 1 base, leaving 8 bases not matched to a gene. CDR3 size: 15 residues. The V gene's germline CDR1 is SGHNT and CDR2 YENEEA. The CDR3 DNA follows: TGTGCCAGCAGCGTGCCGGGACAGCCGTCCTACGAGCAGTACTTC. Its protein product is CASSVPGQPSYEQYF. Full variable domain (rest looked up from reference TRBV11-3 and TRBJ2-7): EAGVVQSPRYKIIEKKQPVAFWCNPISGHNTLYWYLQNLGQGPELLIRYENEEAVDDSQLPKDRFSAERLKGVDSTLKIQPAELGDSAVYLCASSVPGQPSYEQYFGPGTRLTVT.

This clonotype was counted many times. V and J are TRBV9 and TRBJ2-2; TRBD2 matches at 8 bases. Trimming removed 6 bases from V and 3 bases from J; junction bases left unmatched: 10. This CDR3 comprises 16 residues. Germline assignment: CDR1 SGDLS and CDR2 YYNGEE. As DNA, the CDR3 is TGTGCCAGCACGCCACGGGGGGGGCCACACACCGGGGAGCTGTTTTTT. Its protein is CASTPRGGPHTGELFF. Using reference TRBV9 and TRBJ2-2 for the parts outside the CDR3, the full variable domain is DSGVTQTPKHLITATGQRVTLRCSPRSGDLSVYWYQQSLDQGLQFLIQYYNGEERAKGNILERFSAQQFPDLHSELNLSSLELGDSALYFCASTPRGGPHTGELFFGEGSRLTVL.

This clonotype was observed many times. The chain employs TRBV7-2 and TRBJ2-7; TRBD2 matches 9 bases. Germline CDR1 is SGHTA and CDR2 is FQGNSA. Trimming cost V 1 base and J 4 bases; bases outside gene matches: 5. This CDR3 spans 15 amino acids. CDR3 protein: CASSLGSGRKYEQYF. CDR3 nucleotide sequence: TGTGCCAGCAGCTTAGGGAGCGGGAGGAAATACGAGCAGTACTTC.

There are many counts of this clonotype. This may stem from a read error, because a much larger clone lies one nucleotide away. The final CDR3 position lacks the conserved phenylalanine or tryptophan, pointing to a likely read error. The CDR3 loop is CSARAGNGVGGYTL. The CDR3 region has the DNA TGCAGTGCGAGGGCGGGTAATGGGGTCGGTGGCTACACCCTC. The chain uses TRBV20-1 and TRBJ1-2; D gene uncertain. The CDR3 is made up of 14 amino acids. Deletions cut 6 bases from V and 7 bases from J, with 21 bases between. Germline V gene lookup returns CDR1 DFQATT and CDR2 SNEGSKA (reference sequence).

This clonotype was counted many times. CDR3 loop: CASSGQYNQPQHF. CDR3 bases: TGTGCCAGCAGTGGACAGTACAATCAGCCCCAGCATTTT. The J gene is TRBJ1-5, the V gene TRBV6-1; D perhaps matches TRBD1 (5 bases). Per germline, CDR1 MNHNS and CDR2 SASEGT. V lost 4 bases and J lost 3, with 7 bases in between. This CDR3 contains 13 residues.

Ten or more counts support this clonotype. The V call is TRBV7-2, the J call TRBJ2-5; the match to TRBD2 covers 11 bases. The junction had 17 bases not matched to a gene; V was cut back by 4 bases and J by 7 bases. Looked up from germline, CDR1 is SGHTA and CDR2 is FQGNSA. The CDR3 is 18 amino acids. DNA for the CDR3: TGTGCCAGCAGCTCCCGGGGCTTAGCGGGAGGGCCCATGGGGACCCAGTACTTC. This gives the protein CASSSRGLAGGPMGTQYF.

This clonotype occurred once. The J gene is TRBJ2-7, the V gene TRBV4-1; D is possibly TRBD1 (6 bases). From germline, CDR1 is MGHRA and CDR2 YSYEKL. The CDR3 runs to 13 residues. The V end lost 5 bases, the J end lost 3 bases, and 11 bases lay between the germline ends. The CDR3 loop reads CASSFDRNYEQYF. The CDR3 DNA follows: TGCGCCAGCAGCTTTGACAGGAACTACGAGCAGTACTTC.

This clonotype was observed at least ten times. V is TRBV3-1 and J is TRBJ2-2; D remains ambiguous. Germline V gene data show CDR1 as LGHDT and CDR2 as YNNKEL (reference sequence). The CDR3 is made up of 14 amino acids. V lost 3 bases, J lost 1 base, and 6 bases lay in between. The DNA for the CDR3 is TGTGCCAGCAGCCATCGAGGGAACACCGGGGAGCTGTTTTTT. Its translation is CASSHRGNTGELFF.

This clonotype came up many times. CDR3: CASSNGLRLRSYEQYF. As DNA, the CDR3 is TGTGCCAGCAGTAACGGGTTACGGCTCCGCTCCTACGAGCAGTACTTC. The V call is TRBV12-3 or TRBV12-4, the J call TRBJ2-7; D not certain. Trimming took off 5 bases at V and 0 bases at J, with 17 bases between the two ends. The CDR3 sequence is 16 residues long.

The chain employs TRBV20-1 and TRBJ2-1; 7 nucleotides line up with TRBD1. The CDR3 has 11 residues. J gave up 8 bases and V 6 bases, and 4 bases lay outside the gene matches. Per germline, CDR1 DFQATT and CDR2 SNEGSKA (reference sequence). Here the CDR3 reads CSARGQYEQFF. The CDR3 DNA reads TGCAGTGCCAGGGGACAGTATGAGCAGTTCTTC.

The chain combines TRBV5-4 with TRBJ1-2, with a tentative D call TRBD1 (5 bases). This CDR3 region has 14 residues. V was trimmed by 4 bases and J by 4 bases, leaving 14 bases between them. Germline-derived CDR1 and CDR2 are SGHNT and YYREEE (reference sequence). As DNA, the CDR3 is TGTGCCAGCAGCACACCGGGACCGGGCTATGGCTACACCTTC. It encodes CASSTPGPGYGYTF.

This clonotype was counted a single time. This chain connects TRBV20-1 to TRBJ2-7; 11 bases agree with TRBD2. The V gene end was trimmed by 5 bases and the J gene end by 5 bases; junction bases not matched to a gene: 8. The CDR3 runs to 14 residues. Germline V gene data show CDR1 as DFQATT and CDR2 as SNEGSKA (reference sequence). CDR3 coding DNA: TGCAGTGCTCTGGTAGCGGGAGGGGCCGACGAGCAGTACTTC. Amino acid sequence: CSALVAGGADEQYF.

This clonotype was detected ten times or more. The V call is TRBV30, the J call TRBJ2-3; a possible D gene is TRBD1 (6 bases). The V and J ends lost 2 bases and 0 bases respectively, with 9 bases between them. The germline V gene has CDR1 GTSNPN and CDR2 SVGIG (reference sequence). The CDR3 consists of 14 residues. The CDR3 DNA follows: TGTGCCTGGAGTTGGGGGCGTAGCACAGATACGCAGTATTTT. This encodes CAWSWGRSTDTQYF.

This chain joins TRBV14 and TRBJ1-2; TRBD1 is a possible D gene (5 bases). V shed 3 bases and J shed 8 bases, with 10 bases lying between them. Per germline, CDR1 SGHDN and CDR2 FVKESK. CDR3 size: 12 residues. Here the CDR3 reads CASSHPGVGYTF. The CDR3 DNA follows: TGTGCCAGCAGCCACCCGGGGGTCGGCTACACCTTC.

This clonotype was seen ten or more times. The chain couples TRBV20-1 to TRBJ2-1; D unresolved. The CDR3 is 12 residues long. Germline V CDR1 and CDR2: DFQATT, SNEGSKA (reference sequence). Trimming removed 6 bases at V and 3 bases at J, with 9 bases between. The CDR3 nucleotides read TGCAGTGCCAGACTCGACTACAATGAGCAGTTCTTC. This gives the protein CSARLDYNEQFF.

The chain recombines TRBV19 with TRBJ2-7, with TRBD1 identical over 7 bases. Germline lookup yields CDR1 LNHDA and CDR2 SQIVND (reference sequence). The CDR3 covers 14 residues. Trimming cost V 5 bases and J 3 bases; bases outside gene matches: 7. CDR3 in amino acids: CASSHGQANYEQYF. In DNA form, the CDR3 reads TGTGCCAGTAGTCACGGACAGGCTAACTACGAGCAGTACTTC. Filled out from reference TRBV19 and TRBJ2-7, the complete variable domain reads DGGITQSPKYLFRKEGQNVTLSCEQNLNHDAMYWYRQDPGQGLRLIYYSQIVNDFQKGDIAEGYSVSREKKESFPLTVTSAQKNPTAFYLCASSHGQANYEQYFGPGTRLTVT.

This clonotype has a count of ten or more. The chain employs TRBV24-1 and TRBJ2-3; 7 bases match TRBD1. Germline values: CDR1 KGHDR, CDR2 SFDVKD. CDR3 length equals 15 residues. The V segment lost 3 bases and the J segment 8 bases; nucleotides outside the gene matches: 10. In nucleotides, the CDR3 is TGTGCCACCAGTGATACGCGACAGGGTGGTGTTACGCAGTATTTT. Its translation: CATSDTRQGGVTQYF.